The 21 T cell receptor beta chains presented below share a single source sample, sequenced in a study of OX40 agonist ivuxolimab in advanced cancers. Clones were read by immunoSEQ multiplex PCR, and TCRdb kept only the in-frame ones, dropping some. The sample lists approximately 68,000 clones; around 86% were seen once. The material was CD4+ or CD8+ T cells sorted from blood, obtained in a trial of the OX40 agonist ivuxolimab. All receptors come from an adult with an advanced solid tumor such as melanoma, head and neck, liver or kidney cancer.

The chain has TRBV6-5 and TRBJ1-1; D might be TRBD1 (5 bases). The V end was cut by 10 bases, the J end by 4 bases, with 19 bases between. The CDR3 has 14 residues. Germline CDR1 reads MNHEY; CDR2 reads SVGAGI. CDR3 sequence reads: CATLPSWGGTEAFF. The CDR3 DNA sequence: TGTGCCACCCTTCCCTCATGGGGGGGCACTGAAGCTTTCTTT.

The gene calls are TRBV18 and TRBJ2-7; TRBD1 matches at 9 bases. CDR1 and CDR2 from the germline V gene are KGHSH and LQKENI. V lost 6 bases and J lost 2; bases outside the gene matches: 8. The CDR3 spans 15 residues. CDR3 loop: CASSSVGTGTYEQYF. The CDR3, as DNA: TGTGCCAGCTCTTCCGTCGGGACAGGGACCTACGAGCAGTACTTC.

The rearrangement uses TRBV6-1 and TRBJ1-1, with 7 bases identical to TRBD1. Trimming removed 6 bases from V and 3 bases from J; junction bases left unmatched: 10. Germline V gene lookup returns CDR1 MNHNS and CDR2 SASEGT. The CDR3 loop spans 15 amino acids. The CDR3 DNA sequence: TGTGCCAGCAGCGATACAACAGGGGTGGACACTGAAGCTTTCTTT. This gives the protein CASSDTTGVDTEAFF.

This chain connects TRBV13 to TRBJ1-4; D gene ambiguous. The germline V and J ends were trimmed by 3 bases and 12 bases, with 11 bases remaining between them. The germline CDR1 and CDR2 sequences are PRHDT and FYEKMQ (reference sequence). The CDR3 consists of 12 residues. The CDR3 region is CASSFQGRELFF. The CDR3 DNA is TGTGCCAGCAGCTTTCAAGGGCGCGAACTGTTTTTT.

This chain links TRBV5-6 with TRBJ2-2; 9 nucleotides line up with TRBD2. The CDR3 is made up of 17 amino acids. Germline V lookup: CDR1 SGHDT, CDR2 YYEEEE. The V gene end was trimmed by 5 bases and the J gene end by 3 bases; junction bases not matched to a gene: 11. The CDR3 region has the DNA TGTGCCAGCAGAAGAAAGAGCGGGGGGCGGTACACCGGGGAGCTGTTTTTT. As protein: CASRRKSGGRYTGELFF.

This clone was seen only once. V and J are TRBV19 and TRBJ2-1, with 8 bases lining up with TRBD2. Trimming removed 4 bases from V and 7 bases from J; junction bases left unmatched: 12. The CDR3 totals 16 residues. Germline CDR1 reads LNHDA; CDR2 reads SQIVND (reference sequence). The CDR3 protein is CASSTLLADGSNEQFF. CDR3 DNA sequence: TGTGCCAGTAGTACCCTACTAGCGGACGGTTCGAATGAGCAGTTCTTC.

DNA for the CDR3: TGTGCCAGCAGCCCTATATATGATATTGGGCAGGTTAGCTCCTACGAGCAGTACTTC. Encoded protein: CASSPIYDIGQVSSYEQYF. This chain links TRBV28 with TRBJ2-7; D is ambiguous. Germline V gene lookup returns CDR1 MDHEN and CDR2 SYDVKM. V lost 6 bases and J 0 bases, leaving 27 bases between the germline ends. The CDR3 spans 19 residues.

This sequence joins TRBV25-1 and TRBJ2-1; 8 bases match TRBD2. The germline CDR1 and CDR2 sequences are MGHDK and SYGVNS. The CDR3 is 16 residues long. V shed 0 bases and J 3 bases; nucleotides not matched to a gene: 4. CDR3 coding DNA: TGTGCCAGCAGTGAATATATTGCGGGGGGCTACAATGAGCAGTTCTTC. Protein: CASSEYIAGGYNEQFF.

J is TRBJ2-2 and V is TRBV4-3; no clear D gene. The CDR3 is made up of 14 amino acids. V lost 1 base, J lost 5 bases, and 8 bases lay in between. In germline, CDR1 is LGHNA, CDR2 YSLEER. CDR3 in amino acids: CASSQVRRTGELFF. The CDR3 DNA follows: TGCGCCAGCAGCCAAGTGAGGCGGACCGGGGAGCTGTTTTTT.

This rearrangement joins TRBV27 to TRBJ1-2; D ambiguous. Trimming removed 4 bases from V and 7 bases from J, with 16 bases in between. CDR3 length equals 14 residues. CDR1 is MNHEY, CDR2 SMNVEV, per germline (reference sequence). The CDR3, as DNA: TGTGCCAGCAGTTCCCAGGATTCTAGAGGTGGCTACACCTTC. This codes for CASSSQDSRGGYTF.

The chain recombines TRBV7-6 with TRBJ1-2; weak D call: TRBD1 (5 bases). CDR3 length: 15 amino acids. Trimming stripped 1 base from V and 0 bases from J, with 9 bases between. CDR1 and CDR2 (germline): SGHVS, FNYEAQ. The CDR3 sequence is CASSLGDLANYGYTF. The CDR3 DNA follows: TGTGCCAGCAGCTTAGGGGACCTAGCTAACTATGGCTACACCTTC. Full variable domain (outside the CDR3, taken from reference TRBV7-6 and TRBJ1-2): GAGVSQSPRYKVTKRGQDVALRCDPISGHVSLYWYRQALGQGPEFLTYFNYEAQQDKSGLPNDRFSAERPEGSISTLTIQRTEQRDSAMYRCASSLGDLANYGYTFGSGTRLTVV.

The sample holds a few counts of this clone. At one of its ends the junction is not consistent with the germline gene, which may arise from a read error. The genes are TRBV7-9 and TRBJ1-2; D not certain. The CDR3 totals 12 residues. CDR1 is SEHNR and CDR2 is FQNEAQ in the germline V gene (reference sequence). The CDR3 DNA follows: TGTGCCAGCAGCTTAGTGCGGCTGCGGGTTTCCTTC. It codes for CASSLVRLRVSF.

The chain uses TRBV7-2 and TRBJ1-2; 9 nucleotides align to TRBD1. The length of the CDR3 is 15 residues. V lost 5 bases, J lost 4 bases, and 8 bases stayed unmatched. In germline, CDR1 is SGHTA, CDR2 FQGNSA. The CDR3 bases are TGTGCCAGCAGCCAGCACCAGACAGGGGGCTATGGCTACACCTTC. Translation: CASSQHQTGGYGYTF.

The V gene is TRBV28, the J gene TRBJ2-1, with 9 bases fitting TRBD1. The ends lost 5 bases at V and 4 bases at J; junction bases unmatched: 6. Germline CDR1 and CDR2: MDHEN and SYDVKM. This CDR3 region has 15 residues. CDR3 sequence (DNA): TGTGCCAGCAGTCGAAACAGGGGGCCGTACAATGAGCAGTTCTTC. It specifies CASSRNRGPYNEQFF.

The chain couples TRBV29-1 to TRBJ2-5, with a weak D call TRBD1 (6 bases). The J call may be mistaken, given a closer DNA end match to TRBJ2-7. Germline CDR1 is SQVTM and CDR2 is ANQGSEA. This CDR3 region has 12 residues. DNA of the CDR3: TGCAGCGTTGGACAGGCCGTCTACGAGCAGTACTTC. Its protein product is CSVGQAVYEQYF.

V is TRBV7-2 and J is TRBJ1-1; the D is unclear. Looked up from germline, CDR1 is SGHTA and CDR2 is FQGNSA. The CDR3 totals 14 residues. V lost 4 bases and J lost 4, with 13 bases in between. CDR3 coding DNA: TGTGCCAGCAGCTCGGGTTACGTCGGCACTGAAGCTTTCTTT. Protein product: CASSSGYVGTEAFF.

The chain is built from TRBV7-2 and TRBJ2-7; no reliable D call. The germline V gene encodes CDR1 SGHTA and CDR2 FQGNSA. Trimming took 3 bases from V and 1 from J, leaving 4 bases between them. The CDR3 consists of 12 residues. The CDR3 sequence is CASSFPSYEQYF. The CDR3 nucleotides are TGTGCCAGCAGCTTCCCGTCCTACGAGCAGTACTTC.

The chain has TRBV11-1 and TRBJ2-2; 11 positions match TRBD1. With 3 bases clipped from V and 6 bases from J, the junction kept 6 bases outside the gene matches. Germline CDR1 reads SGHAT; CDR2 reads FQDESV (reference sequence). The CDR3 consists of 16 residues. CDR3 in DNA: TGTGCCAGCAGCTTCCACCAGGGACAGGGGGCCGGGGAGCTGTTTTTT. The encoded protein is CASSFHQGQGAGELFF.

In its sample, this clone was seen once. The chain links TRBV6-4 to TRBJ1-2; 9 bases line up with TRBD1. Trimming took 6 bases from V and 2 from J; bases not matched to a gene: 7. The germline CDR1 and CDR2 sequences are MRHNA and SNTAGT. This CDR3 is built from 15 residues. The CDR3, as DNA: TGTGCCAGCAGACCCCAAGACAGGGGGAACTATGGCTACACCTTC. Protein product: CASRPQDRGNYGYTF.

The genes are TRBV30 and TRBJ1-4, with D possibly being TRBD1 (5 bases). The CDR3 runs 17 residues. In germline, CDR1 is GTSNPN, CDR2 SVGIG (reference sequence). V was clipped by 3 bases and J by 2 bases, with 19 bases between them. This chain's CDR3 is CAWRRRDQGKTNEKLFF. The CDR3 bases are TGTGCCTGGAGACGCCGGGACCAAGGGAAGACTAATGAAAAACTGTTTTTT.

The chain joins TRBV19 to TRBJ2-3; a possible D gene is TRBD2 (6 bases). CDR1 and CDR2 (germline): LNHDA, SQIVND (reference sequence). The CDR3 length is 13 residues. V was pared by 7 bases and J by 5 bases, with 13 bases between. The CDR3: CASNHGGRDTQYF. The CDR3 DNA follows: TGTGCCAGTAATCACGGGGGTAGAGATACGCAGTATTTT.